Sequencing of this T cell receptor beta chain was carried out in a study of identical twins. This clonotype was found a few times. Its antigen remains unidentified. Template switching supplied a universal primer site; unique molecular identifiers were carried on the cDNA. TCRdb re-called the 5' RACE reads with MiXCR, one entry per CDR3 protein. The sample carries about 260,000 distinct CDR3 sequences, 7% recorded once. Study results and caveats: Twin-shared out-of-frame alpha sequences showed excess low generation probability.

The same sample was also studied in work on yellow fever vaccine responses in identical twins. Per that study: The authors reported partly convergent, partly personalized vaccine responses in identical twins.

The TCR originated in a woman aged 18 to 35 in good health. The specimen was memory (CD45RO+) T cells sorted from blood.

The DNA for the CDR3 is TGCAGCACTAGCGGGAGCGAGCAAGAGACCCAGTACTTC. It encodes CSTSGSEQETQYF. The chain is built from TRBV29-1 and TRBJ2-5, with 11 bases identical to TRBD2. V was pared by 8 bases and J by 2 bases, with 4 bases of the junction left unmatched. The germline gives CDR1 SQVTM, CDR2 ANQGSEA. The CDR3 runs 13 residues. Together with reference TRBV29-1 and TRBJ2-5, the CDR3 gives the full variable domain: SAVISQKPSRDICQRGTSLTIQCQVDSQVTMMFWYRQQPGQSLTLIATANQGSEATYESGFVIDKFPISRPNLTFSTLTVSNMSPEDSSIYLCSTSGSEQETQYFGPGTRLLVL.